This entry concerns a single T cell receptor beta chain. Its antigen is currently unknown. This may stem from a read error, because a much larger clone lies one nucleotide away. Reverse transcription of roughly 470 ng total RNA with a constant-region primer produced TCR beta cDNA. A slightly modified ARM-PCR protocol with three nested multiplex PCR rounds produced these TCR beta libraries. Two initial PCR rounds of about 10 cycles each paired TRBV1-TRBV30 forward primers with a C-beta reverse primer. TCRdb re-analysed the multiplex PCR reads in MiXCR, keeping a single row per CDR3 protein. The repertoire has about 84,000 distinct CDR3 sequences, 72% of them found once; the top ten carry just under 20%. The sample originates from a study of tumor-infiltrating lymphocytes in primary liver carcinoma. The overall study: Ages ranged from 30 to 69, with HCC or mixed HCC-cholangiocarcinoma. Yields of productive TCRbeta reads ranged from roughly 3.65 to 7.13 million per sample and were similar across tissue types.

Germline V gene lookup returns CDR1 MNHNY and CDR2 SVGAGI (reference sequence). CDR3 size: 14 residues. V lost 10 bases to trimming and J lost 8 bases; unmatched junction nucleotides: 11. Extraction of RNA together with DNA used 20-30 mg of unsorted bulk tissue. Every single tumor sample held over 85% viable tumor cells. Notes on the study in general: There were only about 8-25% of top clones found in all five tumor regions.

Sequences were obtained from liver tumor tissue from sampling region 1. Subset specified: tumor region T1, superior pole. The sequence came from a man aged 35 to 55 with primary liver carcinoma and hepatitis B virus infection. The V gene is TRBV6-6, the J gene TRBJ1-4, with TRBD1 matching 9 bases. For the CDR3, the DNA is TGTGCCAACAGGACAGGGGTCGTGGTGGAAAAACTGTTTTTT. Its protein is CANRTGVVVEKLFF.